Below, one TCR beta chain is given with its context. Its antigen remains unknown. The data derive from a study of Tregs in tolerant kidney transplant recipients. Study results and caveats: This study did not directly address biological reproducibility.

Germline-derived CDR1 and CDR2 are MGHRA and YSYEKL. This CDR3 contains 16 residues. V was pared by 3 bases and J by 4 bases, with 5 bases of the junction left unmatched. Some clones are missing from TCRdb's copy, which holds only in-frame ones; the method was immunoSEQ multiplex PCR. The sample comprises about 240,000 clones, about four fifths of which are singletons, and about 0.68% rests with the top ten. Thawed PBMCs were FACS-sorted into unstimulated CD4+CD25+CD127- regulatory T cells, CD4+CD25- non-regulatory cells, CD4 and CD8 cells. The origin of this receptor is a human donor in good health. The V gene is TRBV4-1, the J gene TRBJ2-1, with 11 bases that match TRBD2. Sequencing was performed on CD4+ T cells from blood. Written as DNA, the CDR3 is TGCGCCAGCAGCCACCTGACTAGCGGGATTTACAATGAGCAGTTCTTC. It is translated as CASSHLTSGIYNEQFF.